A single T cell receptor (beta chain) is shown here with its context. Its antigen is unidentified. In the same sample, other DNA sequences code for this CDR3. The data stem from a study of shared clonotypes between healthy human individuals. Study-wide results and limits: Sampling covered nothing but blood. Tissue TCR repertoires likely differ from those found in blood. Some clonotypes were shared by all four sorted-subset donors, while others were not shared. The non-shared ones had lower generation probabilities than the shared ones.

Germline lookup yields CDR1 LNHDA and CDR2 SQIVND (reference sequence). V lost 6 bases and J lost 0; bases outside the gene matches: 4. This CDR3 is 14 amino acids long. Naive CD8 isolation took CD45RO-negative cells positively selected for CCR7 and excluded terminally differentiated effector memory CD45RA+ cells. TCRdb keeps only in-frame clones here, not all; method: immunoSEQ multiplex PCR. The repertoire consists of around 2,100,000 clones, with over 85% occurring once and the leading ten covering 1.2%. The V gene is TRBV19, the J gene TRBJ2-7; 8 bases align to TRBD2. The source material was naive CD8+ T cells sorted from blood. The TCR was taken from a young man in good health. The CDR3 here is CASRISGSSYEQYF. CDR3 bases: TGTGCCAGTAGGATAAGCGGGAGCTCCTACGAGCAGTACTTC.